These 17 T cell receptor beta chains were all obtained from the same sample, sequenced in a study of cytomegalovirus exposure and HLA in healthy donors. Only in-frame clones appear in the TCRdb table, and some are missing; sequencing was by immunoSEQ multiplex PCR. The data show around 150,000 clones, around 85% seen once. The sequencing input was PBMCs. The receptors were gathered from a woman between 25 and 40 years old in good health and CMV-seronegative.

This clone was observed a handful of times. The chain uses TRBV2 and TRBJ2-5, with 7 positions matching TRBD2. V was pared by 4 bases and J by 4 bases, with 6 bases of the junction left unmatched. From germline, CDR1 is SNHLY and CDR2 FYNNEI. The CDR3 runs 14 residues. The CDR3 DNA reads TGTGCCAGCAGTGTGGCGGGAGTTGGAGAGACCCAGTACTTC. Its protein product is CASSVAGVGETQYF. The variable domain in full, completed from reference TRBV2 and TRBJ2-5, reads EPEVTQTPSHQVTQMGQEVILRCVPISNHLYFYWYRQILGQKVEFLVSFYNNEISEKSEIFDDQFSVERPDGSNFTLKIRSTKLEDSAMYFCASSVAGVGETQYFGPGTRLLVL.

The CDR3 DNA reads as TGTGCCATCAGTGAGTCCGGGGGGCAAGAGACCCAGTACTTC. This translates into CAISESGGQETQYF. The chain is built from TRBV10-3 and TRBJ2-5; 7 bases map to TRBD2. With V trimmed by 0 bases and J by 2 bases, 0 bases remained unmatched. Germline CDR1 and CDR2: ENHRY and SYGVKD. The CDR3 spans 14 residues.

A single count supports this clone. The CDR3 coding sequence is TGTGCCAGCAGCTTAACTGGGGCGGGTCAGCCCCAGCATTTT. Translated, it gives CASSLTGAGQPQHF. This chain joins TRBV7-2 and TRBJ1-5, with D perhaps matching TRBD1 (5 bases). This CDR3 spans 14 amino acids. In germline, CDR1 is SGHTA, CDR2 FQGNSA. Trimming took 2 bases from V and 6 from J, leaving 11 bases between them.

CDR3 region: CASSLAQGYEQYF. CDR3 DNA sequence: TGTGCCAGCAGCTTGGCTCAGGGCTACGAGCAGTACTTC. The chain combines TRBV5-6 with TRBJ2-7, with D possibly being TRBD1 (5 bases). Germline CDR1 is SGHDT and CDR2 is YYEEEE. The CDR3 length is 13 residues. Trimming cost V 0 bases and J 3 bases, with 7 bases left between them.

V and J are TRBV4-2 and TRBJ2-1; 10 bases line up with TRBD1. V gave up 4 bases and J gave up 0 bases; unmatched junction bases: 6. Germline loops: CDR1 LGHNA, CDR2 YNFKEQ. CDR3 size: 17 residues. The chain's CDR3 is CASSRAGTGDSYNEQFF. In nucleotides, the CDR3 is TGTGCCAGCAGCCGAGCAGGGACAGGGGACTCCTACAATGAGCAGTTCTTC.

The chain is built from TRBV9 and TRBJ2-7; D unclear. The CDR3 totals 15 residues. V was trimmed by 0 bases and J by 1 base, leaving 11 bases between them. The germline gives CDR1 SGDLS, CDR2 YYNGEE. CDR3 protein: CASSVGGLHSYEQYF. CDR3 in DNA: TGTGCCAGCAGCGTAGGTGGGCTCCATTCCTACGAGCAGTACTTC. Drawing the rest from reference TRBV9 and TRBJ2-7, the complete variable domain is DSGVTQTPKHLITATGQRVTLRCSPRSGDLSVYWYQQSLDQGLQFLIQYYNGEERAKGNILERFSAQQFPDLHSELNLSSLELGDSALYFCASSVGGLHSYEQYFGPGTRLTVT.

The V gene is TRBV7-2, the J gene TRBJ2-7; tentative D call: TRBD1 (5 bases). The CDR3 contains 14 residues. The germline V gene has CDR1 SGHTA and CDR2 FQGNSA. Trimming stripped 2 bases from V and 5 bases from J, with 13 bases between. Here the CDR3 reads CASSLQGLGNEQYF. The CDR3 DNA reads TGTGCCAGCAGCTTACAGGGCCTTGGTAACGAGCAGTACTTC. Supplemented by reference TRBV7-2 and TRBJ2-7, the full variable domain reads GAGVSQSPSNKVTEKGKDVELRCDPISGHTALYWYRQSLGQGLEFLIYFQGNSAPDKSGLPSDRFSAERTGGSVSTLTIQRTQQEDSAVYLCASSLQGLGNEQYFGPGTRLTVT.

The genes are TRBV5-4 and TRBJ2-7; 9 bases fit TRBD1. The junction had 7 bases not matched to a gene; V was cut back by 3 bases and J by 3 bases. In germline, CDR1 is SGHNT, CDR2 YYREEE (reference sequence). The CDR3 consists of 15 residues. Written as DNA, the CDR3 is TGTGCCAGCAGCTCCGCAAAGGACAGGGGCTACGAGCAGTACTTC. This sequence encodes CASSSAKDRGYEQYF.

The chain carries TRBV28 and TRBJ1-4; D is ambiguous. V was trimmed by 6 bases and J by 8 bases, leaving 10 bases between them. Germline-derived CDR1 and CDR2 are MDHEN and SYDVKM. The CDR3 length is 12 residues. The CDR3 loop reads CASSLRREKLFF. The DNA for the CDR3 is TGTGCCAGCAGCCTTCGGCGGGAAAAACTGTTTTTT.

CDR3 bases: TGCGCCAGCAGCCAAGTGGCAGGGGGGGAGACCCAGTACTTC. It codes for CASSQVAGGETQYF. The rearrangement links TRBV4-1 to TRBJ2-5, with D perhaps TRBD1 (7 bases). V was shortened by 1 base and J by 5 bases, with 11 bases between the two germline ends. The germline CDR1 and CDR2 sequences are MGHRA and YSYEKL. There are 14 residues in the CDR3.

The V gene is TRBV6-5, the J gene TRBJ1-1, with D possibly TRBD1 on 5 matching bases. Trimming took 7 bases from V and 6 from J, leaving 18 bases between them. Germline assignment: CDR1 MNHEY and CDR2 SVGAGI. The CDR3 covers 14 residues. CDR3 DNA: TGTGCCAGCACCAAGCCCGGGGGTTTCCCTGAAGCTTTCTTT. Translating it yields CASTKPGGFPEAFF.

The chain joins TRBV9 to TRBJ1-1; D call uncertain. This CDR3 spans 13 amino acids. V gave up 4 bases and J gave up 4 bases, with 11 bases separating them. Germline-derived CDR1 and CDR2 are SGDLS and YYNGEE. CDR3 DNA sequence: TGTGCCAGCAGCCCTACAGCGTTCACTGAAGCTTTCTTT. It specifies CASSPTAFTEAFF.

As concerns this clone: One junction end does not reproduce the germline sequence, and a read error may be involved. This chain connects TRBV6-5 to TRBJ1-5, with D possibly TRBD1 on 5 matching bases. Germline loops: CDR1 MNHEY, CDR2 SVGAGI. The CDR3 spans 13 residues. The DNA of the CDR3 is TGTGCCGGCAGTTACTCCGGGGGGCAGCCCCAGCATTTT. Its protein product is CAGSYSGGQPQHF.

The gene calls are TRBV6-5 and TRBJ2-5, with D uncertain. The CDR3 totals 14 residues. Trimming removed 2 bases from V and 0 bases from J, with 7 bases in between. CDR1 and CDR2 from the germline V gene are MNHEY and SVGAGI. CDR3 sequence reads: CASSYLGYQETQYF. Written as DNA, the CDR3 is TGTGCCAGCAGTTACCTGGGCTACCAAGAGACCCAGTACTTC.

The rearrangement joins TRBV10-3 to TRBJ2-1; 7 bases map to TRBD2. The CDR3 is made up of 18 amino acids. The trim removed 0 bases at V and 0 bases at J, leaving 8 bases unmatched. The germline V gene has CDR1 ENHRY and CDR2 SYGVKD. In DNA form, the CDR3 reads TGTGCCATCAGTGAGTCCGCTAGCGGCCTCTCCTCCTACAATGAGCAGTTCTTC. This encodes CAISESASGLSSYNEQFF.

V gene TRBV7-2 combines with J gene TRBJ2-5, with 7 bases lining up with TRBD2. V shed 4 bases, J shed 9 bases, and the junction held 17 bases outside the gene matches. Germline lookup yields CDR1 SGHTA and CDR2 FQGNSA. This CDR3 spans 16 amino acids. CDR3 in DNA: TGTGCCAGCAGCTCTAGGGCGGGGACTACTCCACCGGCCCAGTACTTC. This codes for CASSSRAGTTPPAQYF.

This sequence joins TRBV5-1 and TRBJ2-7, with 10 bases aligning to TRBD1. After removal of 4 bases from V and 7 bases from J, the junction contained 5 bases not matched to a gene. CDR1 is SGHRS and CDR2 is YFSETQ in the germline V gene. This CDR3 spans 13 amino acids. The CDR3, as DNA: TGCGCCAGCAGCCTCGGGACAGGGGAGGAGCAGTACTTC. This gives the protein CASSLGTGEEQYF.